The 32 T cell receptor beta chains below come from one sample, sequenced in a study of regulatory T cells in long-lasting Graves disease. Time point meaning: newly diagnosed GD, antithyroid drugs for less than 3 months. TCR sequences were obtained from RNA taken from PBMCs. CDR3-region Arm-PCR and iRepertoire HTBI primers produced the TCR beta libraries. TCRdb reprocessed the multiplex PCR reads via MiXCR and lists one record per CDR3 protein. Of about 540,000 distinct CDR3 sequences in the sample, less than 15% were seen once. This same sample was also part of a study on T cells in Graves' hyperthyroidism and ophthalmopathy.

This specimen consisted of peripheral blood mononuclear cells (PBMCs), obtained at new diagnosis, from a patient treated with antithyroid drugs. All receptors derive from a man aged 25-45 years with Graves disease.

In this sample, this clonotype turned up many times. This chain uses TRBV30 with TRBJ1-1; 7 bases line up with TRBD1. With V trimmed by 0 bases and J by 8 bases, 15 bases remained unmatched. This CDR3 comprises 16 residues. Germline loops: CDR1 GTSNPN, CDR2 SVGIG (reference sequence). In nucleotides, the CDR3 is TGTGCCTGGAGTGTACGGGTCCTCCCGGGACAGCGGGAAGCTTTCTTT. Its translation is CAWSVRVLPGQREAFF.

This clonotype has a count of ten or more. V is TRBV2 and J is TRBJ1-1, with TRBD1 matching 8 bases. Germline trimming cut 9 bases from V and 8 bases from J; bases unmatched to any gene: 5. CDR1 is SNHLY and CDR2 is FYNNEI in the germline V gene. CDR3 length: 11 amino acids. CDR3 nucleotides: TGTGCCAGGGACGGGACAGGAGAAGCTTTCTTT. Its translation: CARDGTGEAFF.

Concerning this clonotype itself: This may be a read error: a much more frequent sequence differs by one nucleotide. The chain is built from TRBV7-2 and TRBJ2-3; D call uncertain. CDR1 and CDR2 (germline): SGHTA, FQGNSA. The V end was cut by 8 bases, the J end by 3 bases, with 15 bases between. The CDR3 has 14 amino acids. Here the CDR3 DNA reads TGTGCCAGCGCCCGCGGCTTAGCAACAGATACGCAGTATTTT. Protein sequence: CASARGLATDTQYF.

This clonotype was observed many times. The V gene is TRBV20-1, the J gene TRBJ2-1, with 7 nucleotides matching TRBD2. V gave up 6 bases and J gave up 2 bases; unmatched junction bases: 7. CDR3 size: 14 residues. Germline CDR1 and CDR2: DFQATT and SNEGSKA (reference sequence). CDR3 bases: TGCAGTGCCCGAAGGGGACTAACCTACAATGAGCAGTTCTTC. Translation gives CSARRGLTYNEQFF.

In this sample, this clonotype turned up many times. The chain uses TRBV28 and TRBJ2-7; 11 positions match TRBD1. V dropped 7 bases and J dropped 4; count of bases not matched to a gene: 6. In germline, CDR1 is MDHEN, CDR2 SYDVKM. There are 14 residues in the CDR3. The CDR3 DNA is TGTGCCAGCACCCGCCGGGACAGGGGGTACGAGCAGTACTTC. Translated: CASTRRDRGYEQYF. Looking up the rest from reference TRBV28 and TRBJ2-7 gives the full variable domain: DVKVTQSSRYLVKRTGEKVFLECVQDMDHENMFWYRQDPGLGLRLIYFSYDVKMKEKGDIPEGYSVSREKKERFSLILESASTNQTSMYLCASTRRDRGYEQYFGPGTRLTVT.

This clonotype was seen once. A much larger clone sits a single nucleotide away, making a read error possible. The chain employs TRBV9 and TRBJ1-1; no clear D gene. The CDR3 contains 15 residues. V was cut by 0 bases and J by 1 base, with 10 bases left in between. Germline CDR1 reads SGDLS; CDR2 reads YYNGEE. The DNA for the CDR3 is TGTGCCAGCAGCGTAGGGGCCCCCGGGAACACTGAAGCTTTCTTT. It codes for CASSVGAPGNTEAFF.

This chain connects TRBV20-1 to TRBJ1-5; possible D gene TRBD1, 6 bases. Germline V CDR1 and CDR2: DFQATT, SNEGSKA (reference sequence). CDR3 size: 16 residues. The ends were cut back, 4 bases at V and 4 bases at J, with 20 bases in the middle. The CDR3 protein is CSATGLGETGNQPQHF. The CDR3, as DNA: TGCAGTGCTACGGGGTTGGGGGAGACAGGAAATCAGCCCCAGCATTTT.

The chain joins TRBV5-1 to TRBJ1-2, with TRBD1 matching over 9 bases. Germline-derived CDR1 and CDR2 are SGHRS and YFSETQ. Trimming took 4 bases from V and 8 from J; bases not matched to a gene: 6. The CDR3 length is 13 residues. The CDR3 coding sequence is TGCGCCAGCAGCATCACAGGGGGCCGGGGCTACACCTTC. It yields the protein CASSITGGRGYTF.

This clonotype was seen repeatedly, ten times or more. The V call is TRBV12-3 or TRBV12-4, the J call TRBJ2-7, with TRBD2 matching over 13 bases. The length of the CDR3 is 15 residues. The trim removed 5 bases at V and 8 bases at J, leaving 9 bases unmatched. For the CDR3, the DNA is TGTGCCAGCAGTCCACCGGGACTAGCGGGGTACAAGCAGTACTTC. This sequence encodes CASSPPGLAGYKQYF.

This clonotype was observed many times. The chain carries TRBV7-2 and TRBJ2-5; 7 bases align to TRBD1. This CDR3 has 15 residues. Germline CDR1 SGHTA, CDR2 FQGNSA. Losses at the gene ends were 1 base for V and 5 bases for J; bases not matched to a gene: 7. In nucleotides, the CDR3 is TGTGCCAGCAGCTTAGAGATAGGGGGCCGGGAGACCCAGTACTTC. Translating gives CASSLEIGGRETQYF.

This clonotype came up many times. The chain links TRBV20-1 to TRBJ1-5; TRBD1 might be the D (6 bases). The V gene's germline CDR1 is DFQATT and CDR2 SNEGSKA (reference sequence). CDR3 size: 16 residues. Trimming cost V 3 bases and J 9 bases, with 24 bases left between them. For the CDR3, the DNA is TGCAGTGCTAGTGCCCCGGGACACGGGGTAATCAGGCCCCAGCATTTT. It encodes CSASAPGHGVIRPQHF.

This clonotype was seen ten or more times. V and J are TRBV6-2 or TRBV6-3 and TRBJ1-1, with D possibly being TRBD1 (5 bases). V was pared by 7 bases and J by 0 bases, with 21 bases between. The CDR3 extends over 17 amino acids. Per the germline V gene, CDR1 is MNHEY and CDR2 is SVGEGT. The CDR3 DNA sequence: TGTGCCAGCACCTTTAGACAGTCAGAAGTGATGAACACTGAAGCTTTCTTT. This gives the protein CASTFRQSEVMNTEAFF.

At least ten counts were recorded for this clonotype. The J gene is TRBJ1-6, the V gene TRBV7-2; D remains unclear. V shed 0 bases and J shed 7 bases, with 16 bases lying between them. The CDR3 length is 17 residues. The V gene's germline CDR1 is SGHTA and CDR2 FQGNSA. The CDR3 sequence is CASSLAETIRPNSPLHF. The CDR3 nucleotides read TGTGCCAGCAGCTTAGCGGAGACCATAAGACCGAATTCACCCCTCCACTTT. The full variable domain, with the rest looked up from reference TRBV7-2 and TRBJ1-6, is GAGVSQSPSNKVTEKGKDVELRCDPISGHTALYWYRQSLGQGLEFLIYFQGNSAPDKSGLPSDRFSAERTGGSVSTLTIQRTQQEDSAVYLCASSLAETIRPNSPLHFGNGTRLTVT.

This clonotype occurred many times. This chain connects TRBV7-2 to TRBJ1-4, with D unresolved. The CDR3 spans 16 residues. The germline gives CDR1 SGHTA, CDR2 FQGNSA. Trimming removed 6 bases from V and 6 bases from J, with 20 bases in between. CDR3 protein: CASSPRRPLYDEKLFF. The CDR3, as DNA: TGTGCCAGCAGTCCGCGAAGGCCACTCTACGATGAAAAACTGTTTTTT.

This clonotype occurred many times. The chain joins TRBV13 to TRBJ2-1; 11 bases map to TRBD2. Looked up from germline, CDR1 is PRHDT and CDR2 is FYEKMQ (reference sequence). The trim removed 5 bases at V and 3 bases at J, leaving 9 bases unmatched. The CDR3 is 17 amino acids. The CDR3 DNA reads as TGTGCCAGCAGCCTCTCCTTAGCGGGAGGGATCTACAATGAGCAGTTCTTC. It translates to CASSLSLAGGIYNEQFF.

This clonotype was picked up many times. V gene TRBV11-2 combines with J gene TRBJ2-3; 8 nucleotides match TRBD2. After removal of 4 bases from V and 8 bases from J, the junction contained 14 bases not matched to a gene. The CDR3 totals 16 residues. Germline loops: CDR1 SGHAT, CDR2 FQNNGV. The CDR3 spells CASSSGISGSGGTQYF. In DNA, the CDR3 is TGTGCCAGCAGCTCTGGTATCAGCGGGAGCGGGGGTACGCAGTATTTT.

This clonotype has at least ten counts. This sequence joins TRBV7-2 and TRBJ1-1; D not resolved. Germline V gives CDR1 SGHTA, CDR2 FQGNSA. V was cut by 5 bases and J by 0 bases, with 13 bases left in between. The length of the CDR3 is 15 residues. CDR3 region: CASSKYTILNTEAFF. The CDR3 nucleotides read TGTGCCAGCAGCAAGTACACTATTCTGAACACTGAAGCTTTCTTT.

V is TRBV30 and J is TRBJ2-2; D not certain. Trimming stripped 0 bases from V and 4 bases from J, with 12 bases between. Germline V gene lookup returns CDR1 GTSNPN and CDR2 SVGIG (reference sequence). This CDR3 has 15 amino acids. CDR3 residues: CAWSVRSLATGELFF. In nucleotides, the CDR3 is TGTGCCTGGAGTGTACGATCATTGGCCACCGGGGAGCTGTTTTTT.

This clonotype was seen repeatedly, ten times or more. DNA for the CDR3: TGTGCCATCAGTACAACAGGGGTTGAAGCTCAAGAGACCCAGTACTTC. It codes for CAISTTGVEAQETQYF. This chain joins TRBV10-3 and TRBJ2-5, with TRBD1 matching 7 bases. The CDR3 loop spans 16 amino acids. Germline CDR1 reads ENHRY; CDR2 reads SYGVKD. J was trimmed by 2 bases and V by 5 bases; bases with no gene match: 11.

This clonotype was counted once. The chain has TRBV9 and TRBJ1-2, with D possibly TRBD1 on 5 matching bases. This CDR3 region has 13 residues. CDR1 is SGDLS, CDR2 YYNGEE, per germline. V gave up 0 bases and J gave up 8 bases, with 11 bases separating them. The CDR3 loop is CASSVDGGNGYTF. The DNA for the CDR3 is TGTGCCAGCAGCGTAGATGGGGGTAACGGCTACACCTTC.

This clonotype was picked up a small number of times. V usage is TRBV19 and J usage is TRBJ2-7; a weak D match, TRBD1 (6 bases). V dropped 6 bases and J dropped 8 bases, with 26 bases sitting between them. CDR1 is LNHDA and CDR2 is SQIVND in the germline V gene (reference sequence). This CDR3 comprises 16 residues. The CDR3 DNA follows: TGTGCCAGTAGCCAACGCTCCGGGACAACCCTGTTTCAGCAGTACTTC. It yields the protein CASSQRSGTTLFQQYF. Based on the CDR3 plus reference TRBV19 and TRBJ2-7, the full variable domain is DGGITQSPKYLFRKEGQNVTLSCEQNLNHDAMYWYRQDPGQGLRLIYYSQIVNDFQKGDIAEGYSVSREKKESFPLTVTSAQKNPTAFYLCASSQRSGTTLFQQYFGPGTRLTVT.

This clonotype was seen ten or more times. This sequence joins TRBV18 and TRBJ1-1; 8 positions match TRBD1. The CDR3 loop spans 14 amino acids. Germline-derived CDR1 and CDR2 are KGHSH and LQKENI. Germline trimming cut 8 bases from V and 5 bases from J; bases unmatched to any gene: 10. CDR3 sequence reads: CASSRSTGGTEAFF. In DNA, the CDR3 is TGTGCCAGCAGCCGAAGTACAGGGGGAACTGAAGCTTTCTTT.

In this sample, this clonotype turned up a few times. The chain links TRBV5-4 to TRBJ2-5; no clear D gene. The CDR3 totals 15 residues. V lost 0 bases and J 2 bases, leaving 11 bases between the germline ends. Germline V CDR1 and CDR2: SGHNT, YYREEE (reference sequence). In DNA, the CDR3 is TGTGCCAGCAGCTTGGGCGGCAGACTGCAAGAGACCCAGTACTTC. Protein sequence: CASSLGGRLQETQYF.

In its sample, this clonotype was seen many times. This sequence joins TRBV24-1 and TRBJ1-1; 9 bases map to TRBD1. V lost 9 bases to trimming and J lost 9 bases; unmatched junction nucleotides: 13. This CDR3 spans 14 amino acids. The germline V gene encodes CDR1 KGHDR and CDR2 SFDVKD. DNA of the CDR3: TGTGCCACCTCCGACCCCGGGACAGGGAAAAAAGCTTTCTTT. Translated, it gives CATSDPGTGKKAFF.

This clonotype was seen more than once but under ten times. The V call is TRBV7-3, the J call TRBJ2-7, with 12 bases fitting TRBD2. The CDR3 consists of 17 residues. J lost 5 bases, V lost 4 bases, and 12 bases had no gene match. Per the germline V gene, CDR1 is SGHTA and CDR2 is FQGTGA. In DNA form, the CDR3 reads TGTGCCAGCAGCTCGCCCCCGACTAGCGGGAGTCTGCACGAGCAGTACTTC. As protein: CASSSPPTSGSLHEQYF.

Remarks on this clonotype: Sequence at one end of the junction differs from germline and may be a read error. The chain employs TRBV7-9 and TRBJ1-1; 8 nucleotides match TRBD1. The CDR3 is 14 residues long. Germline V gene sequence: CDR1 SEHNR, CDR2 FQNEAQ (reference sequence). CDR3 sequence reads: CASSLDRRGPEAFF. The CDR3 bases are TGCGCCAGCAGCTTGGATCGCAGGGGGCCTGAAGCTTTCTTT.

This clonotype was detected many times. The V call is TRBV6-1, the J call TRBJ1-5; 10 nucleotides match TRBD1. J gave up 7 bases and V 1 base, and 4 bases lay outside the gene matches. CDR3 length: 15 amino acids. Germline V gene data show CDR1 as MNHNS and CDR2 as SASEGT. The CDR3 spells CASSEGDRGRQPQHF. The CDR3, as DNA: TGTGCCAGCAGTGAAGGGGACAGGGGACGCCAGCCCCAGCATTTT.

Ten or more counts support this clonotype. The chain is built from TRBV20-1 and TRBJ2-7; perhaps TRBD1 as D (6 bases). The CDR3 length is 12 residues. V lost 6 bases and J 4 bases, leaving 13 bases between the germline ends. The germline V gene has CDR1 DFQATT and CDR2 SNEGSKA (reference sequence). The CDR3 DNA reads as TGCAGTGCCGGGGCCGACAGGTACGAGCAGTACTTC. It specifies CSAGADRYEQYF.

This clonotype was counted many times. This chain's CDR3 is CASSQGGPFEQFF. For the CDR3, the DNA is TGTGCCAGCAGCCAAGGAGGGCCATTTGAGCAGTTCTTC. The gene calls are TRBV3-1 and TRBJ2-1; possibly TRBD2 for D (5 bases). Germline CDR1 LGHDT, CDR2 YNNKEL (reference sequence). The V gene lost 1 base and the J gene lost 9 bases, with 10 bases spanning the gap. The CDR3 totals 13 residues.

V gene TRBV28 combines with J gene TRBJ1-3; D gene uncertain. The CDR3 has 12 residues. Germline CDR1 MDHEN, CDR2 SYDVKM. Trimming cost V 11 bases and J 2 bases, with 10 bases left between them. Written as DNA, the CDR3 is TGTGCCGGCACGGAGACTGGAAACACCATATATTTT. It codes for CAGTETGNTIYF. The variable domain in full, with the rest retrieved from reference TRBV28 and TRBJ1-3, is DVKVTQSSRYLVKRTGEKVFLECVQDMDHENMFWYRQDPGLGLRLIYFSYDVKMKEKGDIPEGYSVSREKKERFSLILESASTNQTSMYLCAGTETGNTIYFGEGSWLTVV.

This clonotype was seen ten or more times. V is TRBV9 and J is TRBJ1-2, with a tentative D call TRBD1 (6 bases). This CDR3 is 16 amino acids long. Looked up from germline, CDR1 is SGDLS and CDR2 is YYNGEE. The V gene lost 4 bases and the J gene lost 6 bases, with 22 bases spanning the gap. The CDR3 protein is CASSPSLQGSRDGYTF. The DNA of the CDR3 is TGTGCCAGCAGCCCGTCATTGCAGGGGAGTAGGGATGGCTACACCTTC.

Remarks on this clonotype: Given a much more abundant clone one base away, this may be a read error. This rearrangement joins TRBV11-2 to TRBJ1-2, with 7 bases lining up with TRBD1. From germline, CDR1 is SGHAT and CDR2 FQNNGV. CDR3 length equals 14 residues. Here the CDR3 DNA reads TGTGTCAGCAGCTTCGACAGGGCCCTCTATGGCTACACCTTC. Protein: CVSSFDRALYGYTF.